Listed below are T cell receptor beta chains from one sample, sequenced in a study of T cells in localized non-small cell lung cancer. Assay: immunoSEQ multiplex PCR; the TCRdb copy retains only in-frame clones and omits some. This sample yields tens of thousands of clones, of which 84% are seen a single time; about 2.7% belongs to the top ten. The source material was peripheral blood, sampled before any cancer treatment. All receptors derive from a man aged 40 to 70 with stage I lung adenocarcinoma. CDR3s include the opening cysteine and the closing phenylalanine or tryptophan. Each record gives: V gene, CDR3 length, clone size, D gene, J gene, CDR3 DNA, CDR3 protein. D genes are given only for firm matches. Size tells how often a clone was seen (once, few, many) or the class of an expanded clone, and some rows leave it out.

TRBV29-1,16,NA,TRBD2,TRBJ2-3,TGCAGCCCCCGACCGGGACTAGCGGGAATCACAGATACGCAGTATTTT,CSPRPGLAGITDTQYF
TRBV7-9,14,NA,NA,TRBJ1-5,TGTGCCAGCAGCTTAGCGTCTAGCAATCAGCCCCAGCATTTT,CASSLASSNQPQHF
TRBV19,12,NA,NA,TRBJ2-5,TGTGCCAGCGGGACTGCGCGGGAGACCCAGTACTTC,CASGTARETQYF
TRBV30,15,NA,NA,TRBJ1-5,TGTGCCTGGAGTGCGTCCGGGACTTTCAATCAGCCCCAGCATTTT,CAWSASGTFNQPQHF
TRBV5-1,15,NA,NA,TRBJ1-1,TGCGCCAGCAGCTTGGGGGGGTACGACTCCGCTGAAGCTTTCTTT,CASSLGGYDSAEAFF
TRBV7-2,14,NA,TRBD2,TRBJ2-7,TGTGCCAGCAGCTTAGGCGGGGGGGCGAGGGAGCAGTACTTC,CASSLGGGAREQYF
TRBV7-9,16,once,NA,TRBJ2-1,TGTGCCAGCAGCTTACTTGGCGGAGCCTCCTACAATGAGCAGTTCTTC,CASSLLGGASYNEQFF
TRBV9,15,NA,TRBD2,TRBJ2-2,TGTGCCAGCAGCGTAGAACTAGCGGGAGGGAGGGAGCTGTTTTTT,CASSVELAGGRELFF
TRBV4-3,16,many,TRBD1,TRBJ1-2,TGCGCCAGCAGCCAAGGGGGCGGACAGGGGACCTATGGCTACACCTTC,CASSQGGGQGTYGYTF
TRBV9,15,NA,NA,TRBJ2-6,TGTGCCAGCAGCGTAGAAGGGGCTGGGGCCAACGTCCTGACTTTC,CASSVEGAGANVLTF
TRBV5-1,12,NA,NA,TRBJ1-2,TGCGCCAGCAGCTTGCCCGGGGGAGGCTACACCTTC,CASSLPGGGYTF
TRBV15,17,NA,NA,TRBJ2-3,TGTGCCACCAGCAGGGCACCTAGGCTAGGCGTGGCAGATACGCAGTATTTT,CATSRAPRLGVADTQYF
TRBV25-1,15,NA,NA,TRBJ1-4,TGTGCCAGCAGTGAATGGCGGGACCGGGATGAAAAACTGTTTTTT,CASSEWRDRDEKLFF
TRBV19,16,NA,TRBD2,TRBJ2-1,TGTGCCAGTAGTTCGACTAGCGGGAATCTATACAATGAGCAGTTCTTC,CASSSTSGNLYNEQFF
TRBV27,15,NA,TRBD2,TRBJ2-7,TGTGCCAGCAGTTTGGTCCCGGGAGGGTGGTACGAGCAGTACTTC,CASSLVPGGWYEQYF
TRBV28,17,NA,NA,TRBJ2-2,TGTGCCAGCAGAACCGTACGAGGACCGATGAACACCGGGGAGCTGTTTTTT,CASRTVRGPMNTGELFF
TRBV2,14,NA,NA,TRBJ2-3,TGTGCCAGCACCTTAGGGGGAGGCACAGATACGCAGTATTTT,CASTLGGGTDTQYF
TRBV7-2,15,NA,TRBD1,TRBJ1-2,TGTGCCAGCAGGAATACAGGGGGCCCGGACTATGGCTACACCTTC,CASRNTGGPDYGYTF
TRBV5-1,17,NA,NA,TRBJ1-1,TGCGCCAGCAGCTTGACTGTTCTGGGTACCGCGAACACTGAAGCTTTCTTT,CASSLTVLGTANTEAFF
TRBV5-1,16,NA,TRBD2,TRBJ2-7,TGCGCCAGCAGCGCTGGACTAGCGGGAGGATCCTACGAGCAGTACTTC,CASSAGLAGGSYEQYF
TRBV7-3,15,NA,TRBD2,TRBJ2-1,TGTGCCAGCAGCTGGAGCGGGGGTACTTACAATGAGCAGTTCTTC,CASSWSGGTYNEQFF
TRBV27,12,NA,NA,TRBJ1-1,TGTGCCAGCAGTTTATCAGGGAGTCGAGCTTTCTTT,CASSLSGSRAFF
TRBV19,15,NA,NA,TRBJ2-4,TGTGCCAGTAGTATACAAACGTCAGTGACAAACATTCAGTACTTC,CASSIQTSVTNIQYF
TRBV28,9,NA,NA,TRBJ1-1,TGTGCCAGCAGTTTTGCAACTTTCTTT,CASSFATFF
TRBV5-1,15,NA,TRBD1,TRBJ2-7,TGCGCCAGCAGCTCTCCGGGACAGGGGGCTGGGGAGCAGTACTTC,CASSSPGQGAGEQYF
TRBV27,18,NA,TRBD2,TRBJ2-1,TGTGCCAGCAGTTTATCCTCCTTAGCGGGGGGGCGATACAATGAGCAGTTCTTC,CASSLSSLAGGRYNEQFF
TRBV5-4,12,NA,NA,TRBJ1-2,TGTGCCAGCAGCTTGGACGTACGAGGCTACACCTTC,CASSLDVRGYTF
TRBV29-1,14,NA,TRBD1,TRBJ2-7,TGCAGCGTCCGTTTTCCCGGGACAGGGTACGAGCAGTACTTC,CSVRFPGTGYEQYF
TRBV27,13,NA,NA,TRBJ1-1,TGTGCCAGCAGTTTATCAATGGGTGGTGAAGCTTTCTTT,CASSLSMGGEAFF